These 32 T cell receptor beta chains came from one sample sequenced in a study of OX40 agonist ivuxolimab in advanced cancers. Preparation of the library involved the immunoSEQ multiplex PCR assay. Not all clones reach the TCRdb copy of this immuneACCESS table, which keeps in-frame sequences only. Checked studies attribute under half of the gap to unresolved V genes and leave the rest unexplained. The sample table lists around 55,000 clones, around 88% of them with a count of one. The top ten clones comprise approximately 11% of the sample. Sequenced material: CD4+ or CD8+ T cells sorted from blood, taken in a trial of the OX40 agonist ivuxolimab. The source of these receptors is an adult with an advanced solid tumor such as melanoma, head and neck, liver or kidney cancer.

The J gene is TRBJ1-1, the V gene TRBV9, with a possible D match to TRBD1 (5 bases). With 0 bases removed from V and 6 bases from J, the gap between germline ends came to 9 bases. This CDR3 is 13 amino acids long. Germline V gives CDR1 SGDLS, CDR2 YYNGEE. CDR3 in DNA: TGTGCCAGCAGCGTAGACTGGGGCCCTGAAGCTTTCTTT. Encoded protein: CASSVDWGPEAFF.

CDR3 region: CASSLGGSYEQYF. DNA of the CDR3: TGTGCCAGCAGCTTGGGGGGGAGCTACGAGCAGTACTTC. The V call is TRBV11-2, the J call TRBJ2-7; 7 bases map to TRBD2. Germline V lookup: CDR1 SGHAT, CDR2 FQNNGV. V gave up 3 bases and J gave up 3 bases; unmatched junction bases: 2. The CDR3 contains 13 residues.

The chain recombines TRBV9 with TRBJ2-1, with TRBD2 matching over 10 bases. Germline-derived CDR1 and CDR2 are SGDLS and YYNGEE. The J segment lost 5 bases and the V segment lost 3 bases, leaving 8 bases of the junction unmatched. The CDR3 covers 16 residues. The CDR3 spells CASSAESGGANNEQFF. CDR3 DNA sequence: TGTGCCAGCAGCGCGGAGAGCGGGGGGGCCAACAATGAGCAGTTCTTC.

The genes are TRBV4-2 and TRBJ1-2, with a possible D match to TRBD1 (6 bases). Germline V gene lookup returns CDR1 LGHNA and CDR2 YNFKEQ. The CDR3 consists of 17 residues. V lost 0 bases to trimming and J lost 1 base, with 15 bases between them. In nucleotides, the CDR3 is TGTGCCAGCAGCCAAGAGGACCTCAGGGGTAGTAACTATGGCTACACCTTC. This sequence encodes CASSQEDLRGSNYGYTF.

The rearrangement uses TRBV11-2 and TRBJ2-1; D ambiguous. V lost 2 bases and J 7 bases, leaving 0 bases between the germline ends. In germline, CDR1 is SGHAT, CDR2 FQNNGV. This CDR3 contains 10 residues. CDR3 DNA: TGTGCCAGCAGCTTAAATGAGCAGTTCTTC. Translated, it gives CASSLNEQFF.

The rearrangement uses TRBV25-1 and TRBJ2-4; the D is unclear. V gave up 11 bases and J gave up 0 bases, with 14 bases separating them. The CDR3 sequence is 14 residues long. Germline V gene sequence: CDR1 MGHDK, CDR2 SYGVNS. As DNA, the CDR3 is TGTGCCCTGAGAATATTGTTAGCCAAAAACATTCAGTACTTC. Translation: CALRILLAKNIQYF.

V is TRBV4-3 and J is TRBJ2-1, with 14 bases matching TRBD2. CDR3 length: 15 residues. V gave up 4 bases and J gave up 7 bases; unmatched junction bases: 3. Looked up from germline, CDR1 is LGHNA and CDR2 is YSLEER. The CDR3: CASSRTSGGYNEQFF. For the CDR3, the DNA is TGCGCCAGCAGCCGGACTAGCGGGGGGTATAATGAGCAGTTCTTC.

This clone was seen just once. The CDR3 DNA is TGTGCCAGCAGCTCCGGTGGGGCTGGGGGGGAGCTGTTTTTT. Protein sequence: CASSSGGAGGELFF. The genes are TRBV11-2 and TRBJ2-2, with D possibly TRBD1 on 5 matching bases. V gave up 4 bases and J gave up 8 bases, with 14 bases separating them. This CDR3 is 14 amino acids long. Germline CDR1 and CDR2: SGHAT and FQNNGV.

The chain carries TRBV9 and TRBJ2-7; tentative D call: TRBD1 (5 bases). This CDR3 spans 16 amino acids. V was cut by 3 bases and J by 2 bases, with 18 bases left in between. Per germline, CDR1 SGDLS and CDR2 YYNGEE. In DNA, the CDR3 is TGTGCCAGCAGCGCCGAAGGTAGGGGCAGGACCTACGAGCAGTACTTC. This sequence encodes CASSAEGRGRTYEQYF.

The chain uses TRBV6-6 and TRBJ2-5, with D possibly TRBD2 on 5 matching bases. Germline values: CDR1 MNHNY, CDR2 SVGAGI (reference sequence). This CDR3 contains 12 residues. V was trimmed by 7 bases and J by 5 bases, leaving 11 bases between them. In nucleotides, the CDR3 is TGTGCCAGCAAGCAGCCGGGGGAGACCCAGTACTTC. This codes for CASKQPGETQYF.

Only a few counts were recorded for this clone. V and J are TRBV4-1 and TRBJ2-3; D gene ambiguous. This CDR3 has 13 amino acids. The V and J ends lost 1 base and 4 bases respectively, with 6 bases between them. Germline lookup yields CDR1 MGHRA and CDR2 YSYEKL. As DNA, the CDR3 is TGCGCCAGCAGCCAAGCGGCACCAGATACGCAGTATTTT. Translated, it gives CASSQAAPDTQYF.

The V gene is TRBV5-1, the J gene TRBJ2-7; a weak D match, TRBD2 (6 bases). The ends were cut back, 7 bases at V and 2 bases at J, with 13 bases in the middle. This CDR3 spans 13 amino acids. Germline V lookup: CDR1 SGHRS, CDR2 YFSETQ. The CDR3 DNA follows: TGCGCCAGCGGGAGGAGCAACCCCTACGAGCAGTACTTC. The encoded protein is CASGRSNPYEQYF. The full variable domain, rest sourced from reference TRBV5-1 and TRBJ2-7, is KAGVTQTPRYLIKTRGQQVTLSCSPISGHRSVSWYQQTPGQGLQFLFEYFSETQRNKGNFPGRFSGRQFSNSRSEMNVSTLELGDSALYLCASGRSNPYEQYFGPGTRLTVT.

The CDR3, as DNA: TGCAGCGTCAAAGACGGCCTCAGGGACGAGCAGTACTTC. Its translation is CSVKDGLRDEQYF. V is TRBV29-1 and J is TRBJ2-7, with D tentatively TRBD1 (5 bases). CDR3 length: 13 amino acids. Trimming took off 6 bases at V and 5 bases at J, with 17 bases between the two ends. Germline V lookup: CDR1 SQVTM, CDR2 ANQGSEA.

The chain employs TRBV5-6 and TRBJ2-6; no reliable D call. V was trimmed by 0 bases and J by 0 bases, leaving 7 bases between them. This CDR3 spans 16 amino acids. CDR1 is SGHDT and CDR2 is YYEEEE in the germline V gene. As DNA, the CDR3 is TGTGCCAGCAGCTTGGAACCTGCCTCTGGGGCCAACGTCCTGACTTTC. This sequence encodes CASSLEPASGANVLTF.

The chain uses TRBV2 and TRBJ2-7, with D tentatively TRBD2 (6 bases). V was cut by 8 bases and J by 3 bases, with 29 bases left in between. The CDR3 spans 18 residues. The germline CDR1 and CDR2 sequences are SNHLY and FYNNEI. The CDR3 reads CASVPSELVGDSVYEQYF. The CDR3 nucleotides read TGTGCCAGCGTGCCTTCCGAACTAGTGGGGGACTCTGTCTACGAGCAGTACTTC.

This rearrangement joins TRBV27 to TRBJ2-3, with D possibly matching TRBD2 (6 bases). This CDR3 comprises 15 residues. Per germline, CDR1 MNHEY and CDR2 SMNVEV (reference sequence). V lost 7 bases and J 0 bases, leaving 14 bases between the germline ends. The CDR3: CASTLGGGSTDTQYF. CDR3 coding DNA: TGTGCCAGCACTCTTGGTGGGGGGAGCACAGATACGCAGTATTTT.

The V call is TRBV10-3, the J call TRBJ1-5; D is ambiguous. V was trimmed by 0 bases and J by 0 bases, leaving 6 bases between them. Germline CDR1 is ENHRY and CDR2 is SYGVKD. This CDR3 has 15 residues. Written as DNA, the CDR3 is TGTGCCATCAGTGAGTCCGGGAATAGCAATCAGCCCCAGCATTTT. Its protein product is CAISESGNSNQPQHF.

The DNA for the CDR3 is TGTGCCAGCAGCTCTACAGGGGGCGGAGAAAAACTGTTTTTT. Residues: CASSSTGGGEKLFF. V gene TRBV6-5 combines with J gene TRBJ1-4; 9 bases align to TRBD1. J was trimmed by 8 bases and V by 6 bases; bases with no gene match: 7. Per germline, CDR1 MNHEY and CDR2 SVGAGI. This CDR3 region has 14 residues.

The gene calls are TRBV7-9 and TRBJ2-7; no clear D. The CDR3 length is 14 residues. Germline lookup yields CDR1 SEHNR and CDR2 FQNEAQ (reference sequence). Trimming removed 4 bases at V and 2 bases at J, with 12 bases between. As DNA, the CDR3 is TGTGCCAGCAGCTCACCCGACCAAACCTACGAGCAGTACTTC. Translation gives CASSSPDQTYEQYF.

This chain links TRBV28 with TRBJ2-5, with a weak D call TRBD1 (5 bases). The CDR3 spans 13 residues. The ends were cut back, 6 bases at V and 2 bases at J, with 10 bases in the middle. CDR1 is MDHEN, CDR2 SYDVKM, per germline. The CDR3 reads CASSQGGQETQYF. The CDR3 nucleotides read TGTGCCAGCAGCCAGGGTGGGCAAGAGACCCAGTACTTC. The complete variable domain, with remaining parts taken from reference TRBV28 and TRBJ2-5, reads DVKVTQSSRYLVKRTGEKVFLECVQDMDHENMFWYRQDPGLGLRLIYFSYDVKMKEKGDIPEGYSVSREKKERFSLILESASTNQTSMYLCASSQGGQETQYFGPGTRLLVL.

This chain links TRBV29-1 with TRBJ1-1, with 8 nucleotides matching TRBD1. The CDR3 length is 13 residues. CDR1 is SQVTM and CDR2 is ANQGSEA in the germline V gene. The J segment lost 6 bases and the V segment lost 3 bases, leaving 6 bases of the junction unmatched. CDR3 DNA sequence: TGCAGCGTTGAGACAGGGGATGAATCTGAAGCTTTCTTT. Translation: CSVETGDESEAFF.

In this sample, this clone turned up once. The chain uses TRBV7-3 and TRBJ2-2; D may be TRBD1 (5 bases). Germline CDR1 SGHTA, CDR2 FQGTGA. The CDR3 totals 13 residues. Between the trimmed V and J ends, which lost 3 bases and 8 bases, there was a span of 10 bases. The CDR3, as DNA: TGTGCCAGCAGCTTCCAGGGAACGGGGGAGCTGTTTTTT. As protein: CASSFQGTGELFF.

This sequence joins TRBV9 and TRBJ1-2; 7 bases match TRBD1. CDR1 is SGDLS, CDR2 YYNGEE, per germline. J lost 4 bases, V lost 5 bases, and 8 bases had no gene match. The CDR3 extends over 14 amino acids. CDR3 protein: CASRQGGAVYGYTF. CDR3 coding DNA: TGTGCCAGCAGGCAAGGGGGCGCGGTCTATGGCTACACCTTC.

The CDR3 reads CASSPLAVRDNEQFF. The CDR3 coding sequence is TGTGCCAGCAGCCCATTAGCGGTCCGTGACAATGAGCAGTTCTTC. The chain joins TRBV9 to TRBJ2-1; D may be TRBD2 (6 bases). Trimming pared 4 bases from V and 5 bases from J, leaving 16 bases between. CDR3 size: 15 residues. In germline, CDR1 is SGDLS, CDR2 YYNGEE. The entire variable domain, with the rest obtained from reference TRBV9 and TRBJ2-1, is as follows: DSGVTQTPKHLITATGQRVTLRCSPRSGDLSVYWYQQSLDQGLQFLIQYYNGEERAKGNILERFSAQQFPDLHSELNLSSLELGDSALYFCASSPLAVRDNEQFFGPGTRLTVL.

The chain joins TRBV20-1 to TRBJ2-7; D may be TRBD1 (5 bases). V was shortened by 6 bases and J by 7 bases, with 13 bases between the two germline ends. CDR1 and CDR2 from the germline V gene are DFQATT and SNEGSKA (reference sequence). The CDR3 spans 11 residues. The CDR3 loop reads CSAPRAWEQYF. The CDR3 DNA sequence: TGCAGTGCCCCCAGGGCCTGGGAGCAGTACTTC.

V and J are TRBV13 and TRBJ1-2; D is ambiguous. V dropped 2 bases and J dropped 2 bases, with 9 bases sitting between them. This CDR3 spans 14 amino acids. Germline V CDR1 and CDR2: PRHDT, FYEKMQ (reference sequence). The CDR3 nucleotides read TGTGCCAGCAGCTTAAAAGACGGAAACTATGGCTACACCTTC. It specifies CASSLKDGNYGYTF.

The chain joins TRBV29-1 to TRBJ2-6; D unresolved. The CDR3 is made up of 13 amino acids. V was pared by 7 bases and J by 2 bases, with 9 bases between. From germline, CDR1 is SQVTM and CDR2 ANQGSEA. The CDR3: CSGLLPGANVLTF. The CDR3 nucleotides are TGCAGCGGTCTCCTGCCTGGGGCCAACGTCCTGACTTTC. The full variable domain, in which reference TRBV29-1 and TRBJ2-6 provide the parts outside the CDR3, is SAVISQKPSRDICQRGTSLTIQCQVDSQVTMMFWYRQQPGQSLTLIATANQGSEATYESGFVIDKFPISRPNLTFSTLTVSNMSPEDSSIYLCSGLLPGANVLTFGAGSRLTVL.

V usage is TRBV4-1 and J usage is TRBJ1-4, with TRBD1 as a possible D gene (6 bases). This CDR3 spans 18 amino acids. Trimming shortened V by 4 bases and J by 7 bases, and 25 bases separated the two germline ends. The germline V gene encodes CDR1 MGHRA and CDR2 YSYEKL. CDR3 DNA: TGCGCCAGCAGCCTGAGATTCCCCGGGGCAGGGGAGGGTGAAAAACTGTTTTTT. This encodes CASSLRFPGAGEGEKLFF.

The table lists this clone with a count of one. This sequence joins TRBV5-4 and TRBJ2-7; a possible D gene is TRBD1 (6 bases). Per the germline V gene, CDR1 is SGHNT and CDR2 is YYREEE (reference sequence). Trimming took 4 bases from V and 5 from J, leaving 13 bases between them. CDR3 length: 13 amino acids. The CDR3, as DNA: TGTGCCAGCAGCACTCGGACAGACAACGAGCAGTACTTC. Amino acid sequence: CASSTRTDNEQYF.

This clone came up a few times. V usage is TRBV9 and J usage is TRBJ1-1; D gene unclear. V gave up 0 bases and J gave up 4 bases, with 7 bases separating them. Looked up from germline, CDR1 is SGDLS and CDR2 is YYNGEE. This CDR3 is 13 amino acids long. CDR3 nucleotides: TGTGCCAGCAGCGTAGGGGGAGCCACTGAAGCTTTCTTT. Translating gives CASSVGGATEAFF.

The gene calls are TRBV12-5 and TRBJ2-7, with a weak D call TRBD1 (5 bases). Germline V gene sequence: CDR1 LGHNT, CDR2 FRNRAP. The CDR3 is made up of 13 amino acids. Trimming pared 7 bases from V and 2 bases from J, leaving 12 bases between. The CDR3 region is CASEGQGPYEQYF. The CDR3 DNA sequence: TGTGCTAGTGAGGGGCAGGGCCCCTACGAGCAGTACTTC. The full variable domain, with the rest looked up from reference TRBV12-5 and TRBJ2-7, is DARVTQTPRHKVTEMGQEVTMRCQPILGHNTVFWYRQTMMQGLELLAYFRNRAPLDDSGMPKDRFSAEMPDATLATLKIQPSEPRDSAVYFCASEGQGPYEQYFGPGTRLTVT.

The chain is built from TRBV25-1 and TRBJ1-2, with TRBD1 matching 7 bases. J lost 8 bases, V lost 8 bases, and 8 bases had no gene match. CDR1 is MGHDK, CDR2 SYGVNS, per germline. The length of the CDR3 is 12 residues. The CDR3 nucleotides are TGTGCCAGCCGACAGGGAGTTCGCGGCTACACCTTC. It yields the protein CASRQGVRGYTF.